Listed here are 32 T cell receptor beta chains from one sample, sequenced in a study of shared clonotypes between healthy human individuals. Assay used: immunoSEQ multiplex PCR; TCRdb lists only in-frame clones, some missing. Seen here are approximately 2,000,000 clones, 80% to 95% observed once, and the top ten hold about 0.41%. Sequenced material: naive CD4+ T cells from PBMCs. The subset denotes: CD45RA+ positively selected. These receptors were collected from a man between 18 and 35 years old in good health. Some clones in this sample may be carry-over from other donors' samples.

The chain uses TRBV5-6 and TRBJ1-5; the D is unclear. The CDR3 length is 12 residues. V was shortened by 1 base and J by 5 bases, with 4 bases between the two germline ends. Germline V CDR1 and CDR2: SGHDT, YYEEEE. CDR3: CASSLWDQPQHF. The CDR3 DNA follows: TGTGCCAGCAGCTTGTGGGATCAGCCCCAGCATTTT.

The chain links TRBV28 to TRBJ2-1; TRBD2 agrees at 8 bases. Germline V gene sequence: CDR1 MDHEN, CDR2 SYDVKM. Unmatched junction bases numbered 8, after V lost 6 bases and J lost 13 bases. This CDR3 has 12 residues. CDR3 sequence: CASRSLAVKQFF. The CDR3, as DNA: TGTGCCAGCAGGTCACTAGCGGTAAAACAGTTCTTC.

This clone showed up just once. Other DNA variants within this sample encode the same CDR3. The V gene is TRBV28, the J gene TRBJ2-6; D possibly corresponds to TRBD2 (5 bases). V lost 6 bases, J lost 0 bases, and 9 bases lay in between. Germline-derived CDR1 and CDR2 are MDHEN and SYDVKM. The CDR3 runs to 15 residues. CDR3 in amino acids: CASSRAGSGANVLTF. The CDR3, as DNA: TGTGCCAGCAGCCGGGCGGGCTCTGGGGCCAACGTCCTGACTTTC.

The chain has TRBV5-1 and TRBJ2-2; D gene ambiguous. V was pared by 4 bases and J by 0 bases, with 7 bases between. From germline, CDR1 is SGHRS and CDR2 YFSETQ. The CDR3 is 14 amino acids. The CDR3 spells CASSLQPNTGELFF. CDR3 nucleotide sequence: TGCGCCAGCAGCCTACAGCCGAACACCGGGGAGCTGTTTTTT.

The chain has TRBV14 and TRBJ1-1, with D perhaps matching TRBD1 (5 bases). There are 13 residues in the CDR3. Germline V CDR1 and CDR2: SGHDN, FVKESK. Trimming took off 4 bases at V and 10 bases at J, with 16 bases between the two ends. The CDR3 bases are TGTGCCAGCAGCCGGGGACCTGCTACGGGAGCTTTCTTT. Encoded protein: CASSRGPATGAFF.

V and J are TRBV5-1 and TRBJ1-6; no clear D. CDR3 length equals 16 residues. CDR1 and CDR2 from the germline V gene are SGHRS and YFSETQ. V was trimmed by 2 bases and J by 6 bases, leaving 15 bases between them. In nucleotides, the CDR3 is TGCGCCAGCAGCTTCCAAACTTTGGATGCTAATTCACCCCTCCACTTT. Translating it yields CASSFQTLDANSPLHF.

The V call is TRBV4-2, the J call TRBJ2-7, with TRBD2 matching 9 bases. CDR3 length equals 16 residues. Germline assignment: CDR1 LGHNA and CDR2 YNFKEQ. V lost 0 bases, J lost 4 bases, and 7 bases stayed unmatched. CDR3 nucleotides: TGTGCCAGCAGCCAAGATGGGGTAGCGGGGGAATACGAGCAGTACTTC. Translated: CASSQDGVAGEYEQYF.

V usage is TRBV4-2 and J usage is TRBJ1-3; 7 bases are a match to TRBD1. This CDR3 contains 15 residues. Germline CDR1 is LGHNA and CDR2 is YNFKEQ. V lost 0 bases and J lost 4; bases outside the gene matches: 3. DNA of the CDR3: TGTGCCAGCAGCCAAGATACAGGGGTGGGAAACACCATATATTTT. Translation gives CASSQDTGVGNTIYF.

Points on this clone: This specimen includes other DNA sequences encoding the same CDR3. This rearrangement joins TRBV5-1 to TRBJ2-5; D is perhaps TRBD1 or TRBD2 (6 bases each). Germline CDR1 and CDR2: SGHRS and YFSETQ. With 0 bases removed from V and 2 bases from J, the gap between germline ends came to 11 bases. This CDR3 region has 15 residues. CDR3 loop: CASSLAGGSQETQYF. The CDR3 DNA follows: TGCGCCAGCAGCTTGGCCGGGGGCTCTCAAGAGACCCAGTACTTC.

This chain connects TRBV18 to TRBJ2-3; D gene ambiguous. Trimming pared 3 bases from V and 3 bases from J, leaving 7 bases between. Germline V gene lookup returns CDR1 KGHSH and CDR2 LQKENI. The CDR3 has 13 residues. The CDR3 DNA reads TGTGCCAGCTCACCGAGCGAGACAGATACGCAGTATTTT. As protein: CASSPSETDTQYF.

The chain recombines TRBV7-2 with TRBJ2-3; no firm D call. Deletions cut 5 bases from V and 3 bases from J, with 12 bases between. Germline V gene lookup returns CDR1 SGHTA and CDR2 FQGNSA. The CDR3 is 14 residues long. CDR3 residues: CASSTDPMTDTQYF. In nucleotides, the CDR3 is TGTGCCAGCAGCACGGACCCTATGACAGATACGCAGTATTTT.

This clone was found once. This sequence joins TRBV29-1 and TRBJ2-3; possibly TRBD2 for D (6 bases). Germline V gene sequence: CDR1 SQVTM, CDR2 ANQGSEA. Trimming removed 8 bases at V and 1 base at J, with 16 bases between. The CDR3 covers 14 residues. This CDR3 is CSWGREFGTDTQYF. CDR3 nucleotide sequence: TGCAGCTGGGGTCGGGAGTTTGGCACAGATACGCAGTATTTT.

This chain uses TRBV4-3 with TRBJ1-2; D not resolved. CDR3 length: 12 residues. The V and J ends lost 0 bases and 13 bases respectively, with 12 bases between them. CDR1 LGHNA and CDR2 YSLEER come from the germline V gene. CDR3 sequence: CASSQDRRVVTF. The CDR3 DNA follows: TGCGCCAGCAGCCAAGATCGTCGAGTGGTCACCTTC.

This clone has just one count. This chain connects TRBV5-6 to TRBJ2-1; a possible D gene is TRBD2 (5 bases). Germline CDR1 and CDR2: SGHDT and YYEEEE. Trimming stripped 5 bases from V and 5 bases from J, with 17 bases between. The CDR3 consists of 15 residues. The chain's CDR3 is CASRWVARADNEQFF. In DNA form, the CDR3 reads TGTGCCAGCAGGTGGGTAGCGCGAGCGGACAATGAGCAGTTCTTC.

This rearrangement joins TRBV29-1 to TRBJ1-1, with TRBD1 identical over 7 bases. The trim removed 1 base at V and 12 bases at J, leaving 8 bases unmatched. Germline CDR1 is SQVTM and CDR2 is ANQGSEA. This CDR3 region has 12 residues. Here the CDR3 DNA reads TGCAGCGTTGAAGCCCCCACAGGGGTAACTTTCTTT. This codes for CSVEAPTGVTFF.

For the CDR3, the DNA is TGTGCCAGCAGATTCGGGGGCCAAGAGACCCAGTACTTC. Its protein product is CASRFGGQETQYF. V usage is TRBV28 and J usage is TRBJ2-5, with D tentatively TRBD2 (6 bases). V shed 6 bases and J shed 1 base, with 9 bases lying between them. CDR3 length: 13 residues. Germline V gene lookup returns CDR1 MDHEN and CDR2 SYDVKM.

The V and J genes are TRBV6-6 and TRBJ2-7; possibly TRBD1 for D (5 bases). This CDR3 spans 14 amino acids. V lost 0 bases and J lost 5, with 11 bases in between. In germline, CDR1 is MNHNY, CDR2 SVGAGI (reference sequence). The CDR3: CASSYSGVYDEQYF. The CDR3 nucleotides are TGTGCCAGCAGTTACTCAGGGGTCTACGACGAGCAGTACTTC.

The chain uses TRBV6-1 and TRBJ2-1; no reliable D call. Germline V gene data show CDR1 as MNHNS and CDR2 as SASEGT. Trimming took off 2 bases at V and 2 bases at J, with 16 bases between the two ends. The CDR3 spans 17 residues. The CDR3 protein is CASSETRGTLTYNEQFF. The DNA of the CDR3 is TGTGCCAGCAGTGAAACCCGTGGCACTCTTACCTACAATGAGCAGTTCTTC.

The CDR3 coding sequence is TGTGCCAGCAGTTTCGGGGCCCGTCAGCCCCAGCATTTT. Translating gives CASSFGARQPQHF. The chain has TRBV28 and TRBJ1-5; possibly TRBD1 for D (5 bases). Germline CDR1 MDHEN, CDR2 SYDVKM. The CDR3 runs 13 residues. V lost 3 bases to trimming and J lost 6 bases, with 9 bases between them.

The V and J genes are TRBV19 and TRBJ1-2; D not resolved. The V gene lost 7 bases and the J gene lost 4 bases, with 16 bases spanning the gap. CDR1 and CDR2 from the germline V gene are LNHDA and SQIVND (reference sequence). CDR3 length: 14 residues. DNA for the CDR3: TGTGCCAGTAAGTTCCGAGTCGGAATCTATGGCTACACCTTC. It codes for CASKFRVGIYGYTF.

This chain connects TRBV18 to TRBJ2-7; no definite D call. V gave up 3 bases and J gave up 0 bases, with 9 bases separating them. The CDR3 length is 14 residues. The germline gives CDR1 KGHSH, CDR2 LQKENI. The CDR3 loop reads CASSPGVISYEQYF. Here the CDR3 DNA reads TGTGCCAGCTCACCTGGGGTTATCTCCTACGAGCAGTACTTC.

This rearrangement joins TRBV20-1 to TRBJ1-1; D gene uncertain. V was clipped by 7 bases and J by 3 bases, with 9 bases between them. This CDR3 contains 11 residues. Germline V gene lookup returns CDR1 DFQATT and CDR2 SNEGSKA (reference sequence). The CDR3 nucleotides are TGCAGTGGCCCGTTCCACACTGAAGCTTTCTTT. This encodes CSGPFHTEAFF.

The chain has TRBV30 and TRBJ1-2; a weak D match, TRBD1 (6 bases). The germline V gene has CDR1 GTSNPN and CDR2 SVGIG (reference sequence). Trimming took off 1 base at V and 5 bases at J, with 14 bases between the two ends. The CDR3 is 14 amino acids. The CDR3: CAWSEGGRHYGYTF. DNA for the CDR3: TGTGCCTGGAGTGAGGGGGGGCGTCATTATGGCTACACCTTC.

The V call is TRBV28, the J call TRBJ2-7, with unresolved D. The CDR3 is 14 residues long. With 4 bases removed from V and 1 base from J, the gap between germline ends came to 11 bases. Germline lookup yields CDR1 MDHEN and CDR2 SYDVKM. The CDR3 sequence: CASSSEPQSYEQYF. As DNA, the CDR3 is TGTGCCAGCAGTTCGGAGCCTCAGTCCTACGAGCAGTACTTC.

The chain links TRBV28 to TRBJ1-2; weak D call: TRBD1 (5 bases). The CDR3 length is 15 residues. CDR1 and CDR2 (germline): MDHEN, SYDVKM. The V gene lost 5 bases and the J gene lost 2 bases, with 15 bases spanning the gap. CDR3: CASSPRLGGNYGYTF. The CDR3 DNA sequence: TGTGCCAGCAGTCCCAGGTTGGGGGGGAACTATGGCTACACCTTC.

This sequence joins TRBV6-5 and TRBJ1-5, with D unclear. This CDR3 spans 14 amino acids. The germline CDR1 and CDR2 sequences are MNHEY and SVGAGI. Trimming took 5 bases from V and 0 from J, leaving 8 bases between them. The CDR3, as DNA: TGTGCCAGCAGTAACAGATATAGCAATCAGCCCCAGCATTTT. It translates to CASSNRYSNQPQHF.

This chain connects TRBV29-1 to TRBJ2-3; no definite D call. V dropped 0 bases and J dropped 10 bases, with 8 bases sitting between them. There are 11 residues in the CDR3. CDR1 and CDR2 (germline): SQVTM, ANQGSEA. As DNA, the CDR3 is TGCAGCGTTGAAGATTGGGAAGCGCAGTATTTT. Protein product: CSVEDWEAQYF.

V and J are TRBV28 and TRBJ2-2; TRBD2 might be the D (6 bases). Trimming pared 3 bases from V and 7 bases from J, leaving 15 bases between. This CDR3 comprises 15 residues. From germline, CDR1 is MDHEN and CDR2 SYDVKM. Here the CDR3 DNA reads TGTGCCAGCAGTTTGTGGGCGGGAACAATCGGGGAGCTGTTTTTT. Translation: CASSLWAGTIGELFF.

The J gene is TRBJ2-1, the V gene TRBV9; 7 nucleotides align to TRBD1. Germline V gene sequence: CDR1 SGDLS, CDR2 YYNGEE. The J segment lost 2 bases and the V segment lost 3 bases, leaving 8 bases of the junction unmatched. The CDR3 length is 16 residues. The DNA of the CDR3 is TGTGCCAGCAGCGCCATCGGGGACAGCACCTACAATGAGCAGTTCTTC. As protein: CASSAIGDSTYNEQFF.

The chain links TRBV21-1 to TRBJ1-4; the D call TRBD1 from the table was never checked on the DNA. TRBV21-1 is a known pseudogene. The CDR3 is 13 amino acids. Here the CDR3 reads CASSGTGNEKLFF. The CDR3 DNA reads TGTGCCAGCAGCGGGACAGGGAATGAAAAACTGTTTTTT.

The chain employs TRBV6-1 and TRBJ2-4; no clear D. Germline loops: CDR1 MNHNS, CDR2 SASEGT. The CDR3 covers 8 residues. The V gene lost 7 bases and the J gene lost 14 bases, with 6 bases spanning the gap. The CDR3 loop reads CASKTEYF. The CDR3 DNA reads TGTGCCAGCAAGACGGAGTACTTC.

On this clone itself: Other nucleotide sequences in the sample specify the same CDR3. The V gene is TRBV6-1, the J gene TRBJ2-3; no firm D call. The CDR3 is made up of 11 amino acids. Between the trimmed V and J ends, which lost 0 bases and 6 bases, there was a span of 1 base. The germline V gene has CDR1 MNHNS and CDR2 SASEGT. CDR3 loop: CASSEADTQYF. The CDR3 DNA is TGTGCCAGCAGTGAAGCGGATACGCAGTATTTT.